The 23 T cell receptor beta chains below come from one sample, sequenced in a study of liver allograft versus peripheral blood T cells. In the study overall: Transplanted livers held T cell receptor repertoires, and these were compared with repertoires in recipients' peripheral blood.

TCRdb processed the reads anew with MiXCR; each CDR3 protein has one entry. The sample holds around 1,600 distinct CDR3 sequences; 15% to 20% are singletons and the top ten take 7.6%. Source of these receptors: a human patient who had a liver transplant. T cells may partly derive from the graft donor.

By its share, this clonotype is medium-sized (0.01 to 0.1%). The rearrangement joins TRBV5-6 to TRBJ1-2; maybe TRBD1 (6 bases). Looked up from germline, CDR1 is SGHDT and CDR2 is YYEEEE. This CDR3 comprises 13 residues. Trimming pared 2 bases from V and 6 bases from J, leaving 11 bases between. The CDR3 here is CASSFQGTNGYTF. The DNA for the CDR3 is TGTGCCAGCAGCTTTCAGGGGACGAATGGCTACACCTTC.

Regarding this clonotype: The likely explanation is a read error, given a far larger clone one base away. The V gene is TRBV7-2, the J gene TRBJ2-7; TRBD2 agrees at 12 bases. Germline-derived CDR1 and CDR2 are SGHTA and FQGNSA. The V and J ends lost 5 bases and 7 bases, in that order; junction bases with no gene match: 18. The CDR3 runs 18 residues. The CDR3 is CASSVQAFTSGRMGEQYF. The CDR3 region has the DNA TGTGCCAGCAGCGTACAGGCTTTTACTAGCGGGAGGATGGGTGAGCAGTACTTC. The full variable domain, completed using reference TRBV7-2 and TRBJ2-7, is GAGVSQSPSNKVTEKGKDVELRCDPISGHTALYWYRQSLGQGLEFLIYFQGNSAPDKSGLPSDRFSAERTGGSVSTLTIQRTQQEDSAVYLCASSVQAFTSGRMGEQYFGPGTRLTVT.

This clonotype is large within its sample. The gene calls are TRBV6-5 and TRBJ1-5; D is unclear. Per the germline V gene, CDR1 is MNHEY and CDR2 is SVGAGI. The CDR3 covers 14 residues. Trimming took 5 bases from V and 3 from J, leaving 11 bases between them. The CDR3, as DNA: TGTGCCAGCAGTCGGACGGCTTTCAATCAGCCCCAGCATTTT. Amino acids: CASSRTAFNQPQHF.

By share, this clonotype ranks as medium-sized. The rearrangement uses TRBV7-2 and TRBJ2-1; TRBD2 matches at 14 bases. The germline gives CDR1 SGHTA, CDR2 FQGNSA. V was clipped by 1 base and J by 9 bases; unmatched bases: 5. The CDR3 has 16 amino acids. The CDR3, as DNA: TGTGCCAGCAGCTTAGAGGGGACTAGCGGGAGATTTGAGCAGTTCTTC. Its protein is CASSLEGTSGRFEQFF.

By sample share, this clonotype is large. J is TRBJ2-7 and V is TRBV18, with D perhaps TRBD1 (6 bases). The CDR3 sequence is 14 residues long. Trimming removed 4 bases from V and 2 bases from J, with 12 bases in between. Germline V gives CDR1 KGHSH, CDR2 LQKENI. CDR3 region: CASSLDRDTYEQYF. In DNA, the CDR3 is TGTGCCAGCTCACTTGACCGGGACACCTACGAGCAGTACTTC.

This clonotype counts as medium-sized (0.01 to 0.1%). The chain couples TRBV27 to TRBJ2-1; TRBD1 aligns across 7 bases. The V gene end was trimmed by 5 bases and the J gene end by 4 bases; junction bases not matched to a gene: 8. Per the germline V gene, CDR1 is MNHEY and CDR2 is SMNVEV (reference sequence). This CDR3 has 15 amino acids. The CDR3 nucleotides read TGTGCCAGCAGTCCAGGGACAGCAGTTTACAATGAGCAGTTCTTC. Protein sequence: CASSPGTAVYNEQFF.

In its sample, this clonotype ranks as large. V and J are TRBV7-2 and TRBJ2-1; 12 bases fit TRBD2. Germline CDR1 and CDR2: SGHTA and FQGNSA. The CDR3 contains 18 residues. The V and J ends lost 5 bases and 9 bases, in that order; junction bases with no gene match: 17. The CDR3 DNA is TGTGCCAGCAGCGTACAGGCTTTTACTAGCGGGAGGATGGGTGAGCAGTTCTTC. The encoded protein is CASSVQAFTSGRMGEQFF.

This clonotype is labeled as medium-sized. J is TRBJ2-1 and V is TRBV28, with 9 positions matching TRBD2. The CDR3 runs 15 residues. In germline, CDR1 is MDHEN, CDR2 SYDVKM. V was clipped by 7 bases and J by 0 bases; unmatched bases: 4. CDR3 coding DNA: TGTGCCAGCATCACTAGCGGGTCCTCCTACAATGAGCAGTTCTTC. Translated, it gives CASITSGSSYNEQFF.

A word on this clonotype: Since a far larger clone is one base different, this is likely a read error. V and J are TRBV10-3 and TRBJ1-3, with D perhaps matching TRBD1 (6 bases). Per germline, CDR1 ENHRY and CDR2 SYGVKD. This CDR3 is built from 18 residues. V was trimmed by 3 bases and J by 0 bases, leaving 18 bases between them. The CDR3 here is CAISERGAGVGSGNTIYF. The DNA for the CDR3 is TGTGCCATCAGTGAAAGGGGGGCCGGGGTAGGCTCTGGAAACACCATATATTTT.

In this sample, this clonotype is medium-sized. This chain joins TRBV24-1 and TRBJ2-2; D is undetermined. CDR1 is KGHDR and CDR2 is SFDVKD in the germline V gene. V lost 1 base, J lost 0 bases, and 5 bases lay in between. This CDR3 spans 15 amino acids. Written as DNA, the CDR3 is TGTGCCACCAGTGATTTACCGGCGAACACCGGGGAGCTGTTTTTT. Amino acid sequence: CATSDLPANTGELFF.

This clonotype ranks as large (0.1 to 1%). This chain joins TRBV7-2 and TRBJ1-6; D is unclear. The V and J ends lost 3 bases and 0 bases respectively, with 6 bases between them. Per germline, CDR1 SGHTA and CDR2 FQGNSA. There are 15 residues in the CDR3. Here the CDR3 DNA reads TGTGCCAGCAGCTTCGGGGTCTCCTATAATTCACCCCTCCACTTT. Its translation is CASSFGVSYNSPLHF.

By share, this clonotype counts as large. The rearrangement links TRBV6-2 or TRBV6-3 to TRBJ1-2; possibly TRBD1 for D (5 bases). This CDR3 has 17 residues. From germline, CDR1 is MNHEY and CDR2 SVGEGT. V lost 0 bases, J lost 5 bases, and 19 bases lay in between. The CDR3 spells CASSYSGQLSRDYGYTF. The CDR3 coding sequence is TGTGCCAGCAGTTACTCGGGGCAGCTTTCGCGGGATTATGGCTACACCTTC.

To note about this clonotype: A far bigger clonotype differs at one base, so this is likely a read error. This chain joins TRBV10-3 and TRBJ1-6, with D perhaps matching TRBD1 (5 bases). The germline V gene encodes CDR1 ENHRY and CDR2 SYGVKD. The CDR3 runs 15 residues. The CDR3 sequence: CASSSSRQINSPLHF. CDR3 in DNA: TGTGCCAGCAGTTCCAGTAGACAGATTAATTCACCCCTCCACTTT.

This clonotype is deemed medium-sized. The chain carries TRBV6-2 or TRBV6-3 and TRBJ2-1, with 8 positions matching TRBD2. V was pared by 6 bases and J by 9 bases, with 16 bases of the junction left unmatched. Germline V CDR1 and CDR2: MNHEY, SVGEGT. The CDR3 is 16 amino acids. The chain's CDR3 is CASRGGGSGRGSEQFF. CDR3 DNA sequence: TGTGCCAGCAGGGGAGGAGGGAGCGGGAGAGGCAGTGAGCAGTTCTTC.

The J gene is TRBJ1-1, the V gene TRBV7-9; no clear D. The CDR3 has 13 amino acids. V dropped 3 bases and J dropped 0 bases, with 5 bases sitting between them. Germline CDR1 is SEHNR and CDR2 is FQNEAQ (reference sequence). This CDR3 reads CASSFDLNTEAFF. CDR3 nucleotide sequence: TGTGCCAGCAGCTTCGATTTGAACACTGAAGCTTTCTTT.

V usage is TRBV2 and J usage is TRBJ1-3; D gene uncertain. Germline V lookup: CDR1 SNHLY, CDR2 FYNNEI. The germline V and J ends were trimmed by 2 bases and 7 bases, with 6 bases remaining between them. This CDR3 spans 12 amino acids. This CDR3 is CASSEYANTIYF. CDR3 sequence (DNA): TGTGCCAGCAGTGAATACGCCAACACCATATATTTT.

In its sample, this clonotype was seen a few times. The V and J genes are TRBV20-1 and TRBJ1-1, with D maybe TRBD1 (6 bases). The germline V gene has CDR1 DFQATT and CDR2 SNEGSKA (reference sequence). V lost 3 bases to trimming and J lost 5 bases, with 19 bases between them. The CDR3 is made up of 15 amino acids. The CDR3 region has the DNA TGCAGTGCTAGCACCCCCAGGGGCCGGAGGACTGAAGCTTTCTTT. Translated: CSASTPRGRRTEAFF.

Within the sample, this clonotype is medium-sized. This chain links TRBV12-3 or TRBV12-4 with TRBJ2-7; 7 bases are a match to TRBD2. The J segment lost 0 bases and the V segment lost 3 bases, leaving 2 bases of the junction unmatched. The CDR3 loop spans 14 amino acids. CDR3 sequence: CASSFWEGSYEQYF. The CDR3 DNA reads TGTGCCAGCAGTTTCTGGGAGGGCTCCTACGAGCAGTACTTC.

This clonotype is large in the sample. This chain joins TRBV14 and TRBJ1-4; D gene unclear. CDR3 length equals 15 residues. Germline CDR1 is SGHDN and CDR2 is FVKESK. The V end was cut by 0 bases, the J end by 9 bases, with 14 bases between. The chain's CDR3 is CASSQDAGYGKKLFF. The CDR3 region has the DNA TGTGCCAGCAGCCAAGATGCCGGGTACGGGAAAAAACTGTTTTTT.

The rearrangement joins TRBV30 to TRBJ1-1, with D perhaps TRBD1 (5 bases). The V gene lost 3 bases and the J gene lost 10 bases, with 18 bases spanning the gap. From germline, CDR1 is GTSNPN and CDR2 SVGIG (reference sequence). CDR3 length equals 13 residues. CDR3 residues: CAWRTERSLGAFF. Here the CDR3 DNA reads TGTGCCTGGAGGACAGAACGAAGCCTCGGAGCTTTCTTT.

J is TRBJ1-1 and V is TRBV11-2; D perhaps matches TRBD1 (6 bases). The germline V gene encodes CDR1 SGHAT and CDR2 FQNNGV. The CDR3 loop spans 15 amino acids. V lost 4 bases and J lost 1, with 13 bases in between. CDR3 sequence: CASSYTPGQNTEAFF. CDR3 sequence (DNA): TGTGCCAGCAGCTACACCCCGGGACAGAACACTGAAGCTTTCTTT.

By frequency in the sample, this clonotype is large. In nucleotides, the CDR3 is TGTGCCAGCAGCTTGGGAGGGGTCAGGGGTAATTCACCCCTCCACTTT. It specifies CASSLGGVRGNSPLHF. J is TRBJ1-6 and V is TRBV5-6, with TRBD1 as a possible D gene (6 bases). In germline, CDR1 is SGHDT, CDR2 YYEEEE. This CDR3 region has 16 residues. V lost 0 bases to trimming and J lost 6 bases, with 13 bases between them.

This clonotype was counted ten times or more. This chain links TRBV6-6 with TRBJ2-5, with D perhaps matching TRBD1 (6 bases). The CDR3 runs 14 residues. CDR1 is MNHNY, CDR2 SVGAGI, per germline (reference sequence). V was shortened by 3 bases and J by 5 bases, with 13 bases between the two germline ends. DNA for the CDR3: TGTGCCAGCAGTTATAGGCAGGGGCTCGAGACCCAGTACTTC. It encodes CASSYRQGLETQYF.